The 24 T cell receptor beta chains below all came from one sample that was sequenced in a study of blood T cell repertoires in COVID-19. The table came from immunoSEQ multiplex PCR; TCRdb's copy has only in-frame clones and leaves some out. The sample lists fewer than 85,000 clones, almost 85% occurring once. What was sequenced was peripheral blood. These TCRs come from a human donor in a cohort sampled during active COVID-19.

The chain is built from TRBV7-2 and TRBJ2-7; perhaps TRBD1 as D (5 bases). V lost 4 bases and J lost 0, with 13 bases in between. Germline assignment: CDR1 SGHTA and CDR2 FQGNSA. CDR3 length: 15 residues. In nucleotides, the CDR3 is TGTGCCAGCAGCTCCGCAGGGCCCCTCTCCTACGAGCAGTACTTC. Translation gives CASSSAGPLSYEQYF.

V gene TRBV29-1 combines with J gene TRBJ2-5; 8 bases fit TRBD1. V lost 3 bases and J lost 5; bases outside the gene matches: 5. The CDR3 runs to 13 residues. Germline-derived CDR1 and CDR2 are SQVTM and ANQGSEA. The CDR3 bases are TGCAGCGTTGACTCAGGGGGCGTTGAGACCCAGTACTTC. This sequence encodes CSVDSGGVETQYF.

The rearrangement links TRBV19 to TRBJ2-5, with no clear D. Germline CDR1 LNHDA, CDR2 SQIVND (reference sequence). V lost 7 bases and J 4 bases, leaving 13 bases between the germline ends. The length of the CDR3 is 13 residues. The DNA of the CDR3 is TGTGCCAGTAACTTTGGTCCTGGAGAGACCCAGTACTTC. Encoded protein: CASNFGPGETQYF.

The count of this clone is one. The chain is built from TRBV18 and TRBJ2-7; TRBD1 matches 8 bases. The V gene's germline CDR1 is KGHSH and CDR2 LQKENI. V gave up 3 bases and J gave up 5 bases; unmatched junction bases: 6. This CDR3 contains 14 residues. The CDR3 reads CASSPRTGLNEQYF. The CDR3 nucleotides read TGTGCCAGCTCACCTAGGACAGGGTTAAACGAGCAGTACTTC.

This chain joins TRBV6-5 and TRBJ1-2, with D possibly TRBD1 on 6 matching bases. Trimming left V 6 bases short and J 4 bases short, with 12 bases between. Germline CDR1 MNHEY, CDR2 SVGAGI. CDR3 length: 13 amino acids. For the CDR3, the DNA is TGTGCCAGCAGACGGACAGAGAGCTATGGCTACACCTTC. This encodes CASRRTESYGYTF.

This clone appeared once. This rearrangement joins TRBV5-7 to TRBJ1-3; 7 nucleotides match TRBD1. TRBV5-7 is treated as an ORF (open reading frame) with a function not yet certain. The CDR3 has 16 amino acids. Trimming took 3 bases from V and 2 from J; bases not matched to a gene: 8. CDR3 nucleotides: TGTGCCAGCAGCTGTCCGGGACAGCCGACTGGAAACACCATATATTTT. This gives the protein CASSCPGQPTGNTIYF.

V and J are TRBV4-2 and TRBJ1-2; TRBD1 matches 7 bases. Germline trimming cut 0 bases from V and 8 bases from J; bases unmatched to any gene: 15. There are 17 residues in the CDR3. Germline CDR1 is LGHNA and CDR2 is YNFKEQ. DNA of the CDR3: TGTGCCAGCAGCCAAGATTTGTTGAGTGCAGGGGGACAAGGCTACACCTTC. Protein: CASSQDLLSAGGQGYTF.

The rearrangement uses TRBV7-9 and TRBJ2-1; 13 bases align to TRBD2. V shed 4 bases and J 7 bases; nucleotides not matched to a gene: 13. Per germline, CDR1 SEHNR and CDR2 FQNEAQ (reference sequence). CDR3 length: 18 residues. The CDR3 nucleotides are TGTGCCAGCAGCTCAATGAGGACTAGCGGGGGAGATTGGAATGAGCAGTTCTTC. It is translated as CASSSMRTSGGDWNEQFF.

This chain uses TRBV28 with TRBJ1-1, with 12 bases aligning to TRBD1. Germline V gene data show CDR1 as MDHEN and CDR2 as SYDVKM. Trimming at V came to 5 bases and at J to 1 base, leaving 8 bases not matched to a gene. The CDR3 length is 17 residues. The CDR3 protein is CASSITGTGGANTEAFF. CDR3 in DNA: TGTGCCAGCAGTATCACCGGGACAGGGGGCGCGAACACTGAAGCTTTCTTT.

The V and J genes are TRBV7-2 and TRBJ2-7; a weak D match, TRBD2 (6 bases). The V end lost 5 bases, the J end lost 0 bases, and 11 bases lay between the germline ends. Per germline, CDR1 SGHTA and CDR2 FQGNSA. CDR3 length equals 14 residues. As DNA, the CDR3 is TGTGCCAGCAGCCCTAAACTAGCCTCCTACGAGCAGTACTTC. Its translation is CASSPKLASYEQYF.

This chain uses TRBV5-1 with TRBJ2-5, with a possible D match to TRBD2 (5 bases). The V gene's germline CDR1 is SGHRS and CDR2 YFSETQ. The CDR3 covers 13 residues. Trimming took 0 bases from V and 5 from J, leaving 8 bases between them. The CDR3 region is CASSLASGETQYF. The CDR3 DNA reads as TGCGCCAGCAGCTTGGCGTCGGGGGAGACCCAGTACTTC.

As DNA, the CDR3 is TGTGCCAGCAGCCTACAGGGGGCGACGCTCGCTTTCTTT. Residues: CASSLQGATLAFF. The chain combines TRBV6-5 with TRBJ1-1, with 9 bases aligning to TRBD1. The ends lost 6 bases at V and 11 bases at J; junction bases unmatched: 10. CDR1 and CDR2 (germline): MNHEY, SVGAGI. CDR3 length: 13 residues.

This chain links TRBV30 with TRBJ1-5; D is unresolved. The V gene's germline CDR1 is GTSNPN and CDR2 SVGIG (reference sequence). The CDR3 contains 14 residues. V lost 0 bases and J 8 bases, leaving 14 bases between the germline ends. This CDR3 reads CAWSVGSVGEPQHF. The CDR3 DNA reads TGTGCCTGGAGTGTAGGGTCGGTCGGGGAGCCCCAGCATTTT.

The count of this clone is one. The chain recombines TRBV4-1 with TRBJ1-5; no definite D call. The length of the CDR3 is 15 residues. Trimming removed 0 bases from V and 6 bases from J, with 12 bases in between. CDR1 and CDR2 from the germline V gene are MGHRA and YSYEKL. The CDR3 loop is CASSQDLQQSQPQHF. The DNA of the CDR3 is TGCGCCAGCAGCCAAGATCTACAGCAAAGTCAGCCCCAGCATTTT.

The chain has TRBV4-1 and TRBJ2-1, with D possibly being TRBD2 (6 bases). This CDR3 is 13 amino acids long. V dropped 0 bases and J dropped 10 bases, with 10 bases sitting between them. Germline-derived CDR1 and CDR2 are MGHRA and YSYEKL. CDR3 protein: CASSQDHGGEQFF. CDR3 nucleotide sequence: TGCGCCAGCAGCCAAGATCACGGGGGAGAGCAGTTCTTC.

This chain links TRBV5-1 with TRBJ2-6, with D hard to call. The CDR3 sequence is 15 residues long. Trimming removed 1 base at V and 1 base at J, with 6 bases between. Germline V CDR1 and CDR2: SGHRS, YFSETQ. The CDR3 spells CASSLTTSGANVLTF. CDR3 nucleotides: TGCGCCAGCAGCTTGACGACTTCTGGGGCCAACGTCCTGACTTTC.

V is TRBV7-9 and J is TRBJ1-4; D ambiguous. The V gene lost 7 bases and the J gene lost 4 bases, with 16 bases spanning the gap. CDR1 is SEHNR, CDR2 FQNEAQ, per germline (reference sequence). The CDR3 has 15 residues. The CDR3 here is CASTTGEEYNEKLFF. The CDR3 bases are TGTGCCAGCACCACCGGGGAGGAGTATAATGAAAAACTGTTTTTT.

The chain is built from TRBV10-3 and TRBJ2-2; 10 bases are shared with TRBD1. Germline V gene sequence: CDR1 ENHRY, CDR2 SYGVKD. The CDR3 extends over 16 amino acids. Trimming cost V 1 base and J 6 bases; bases outside gene matches: 5. The CDR3 sequence is CAISEFDRGLAGELFF. The CDR3 region has the DNA TGTGCCATCAGTGAGTTTGACAGGGGGCTCGCCGGGGAGCTGTTTTTT.

V and J are TRBV24-1 and TRBJ2-3, with D perhaps matching TRBD2 (7 bases). This CDR3 region has 17 residues. The germline CDR1 and CDR2 sequences are KGHDR and SFDVKD. V shed 5 bases and J shed 0 bases, with 17 bases lying between them. The CDR3 DNA sequence: TGTGCCACCAGTGCCTGGGGGCTAGCGGAGAGCACAGATACGCAGTATTTT. Its protein product is CATSAWGLAESTDTQYF.

This chain joins TRBV9 and TRBJ1-2; 8 bases align to TRBD1. The ends lost 4 bases at V and 4 bases at J; junction bases unmatched: 9. Germline CDR1 and CDR2: SGDLS and YYNGEE. The CDR3 is made up of 15 amino acids. This CDR3 is CASSPPGGVGYGYTF. The CDR3 nucleotides are TGTGCCAGCAGCCCCCCAGGGGGCGTCGGCTATGGCTACACCTTC.

The rearrangement joins TRBV19 to TRBJ2-3; 8 bases fit TRBD2. Germline trimming cut 3 bases from V and 5 bases from J; bases unmatched to any gene: 10. The CDR3 runs 16 residues. Germline CDR1 and CDR2: LNHDA and SQIVND (reference sequence). The DNA of the CDR3 is TGTGCCAGTAGTATCACCCGGGGGGGCCTTGGAGATACGCAGTATTTT. This translates into CASSITRGGLGDTQYF.

CDR3 region: CASSGVSFYEQFF. CDR3 nucleotide sequence: TGCGCCAGCTCAGGGGTGTCGTTTTATGAGCAGTTCTTC. This sequence joins TRBV5-1 and TRBJ2-1; D is possibly TRBD1 (6 bases). Trimming removed 7 bases from V and 8 bases from J, with 16 bases in between. The CDR3 covers 13 residues. CDR1 and CDR2 from the germline V gene are SGHRS and YFSETQ.

This chain uses TRBV7-9 with TRBJ2-2; maybe TRBD2 (5 bases). This CDR3 region has 15 residues. The germline CDR1 and CDR2 sequences are SEHNR and FQNEAQ (reference sequence). Trimming shortened V by 2 bases and J by 0 bases, and 7 bases separated the two germline ends. CDR3 in DNA: TGTGCCAGCAGCTTATGGCGGGCGAACACCGGGGAGCTGTTTTTT. Translating gives CASSLWRANTGELFF.

The V gene is TRBV24-1, the J gene TRBJ2-3, with a weak D call TRBD2 (5 bases). V lost 3 bases to trimming and J lost 0 bases, with 9 bases between them. The CDR3 loop spans 15 amino acids. Looked up from germline, CDR1 is KGHDR and CDR2 is SFDVKD. CDR3 sequence: CATSDAGGSTDTQYF. For the CDR3, the DNA is TGTGCCACCAGTGATGCCGGAGGTAGCACAGATACGCAGTATTTT.